Listed below are T cell receptor beta chains from one sample, sequenced in a study of cytomegalovirus exposure and HLA in healthy donors. TCRdb's table, derived via immunoSEQ multiplex PCR, lists solely in-frame clones and lacks some. The sample lists about 180,000 clones; more than 80% were seen once. Sequencing input: PBMCs. The receptors here all came from a woman in her late teens or twenties in good health and CMV-seropositive. Both conserved end residues are part of each CDR3.

v_call,cdr3_aa
TRBV29-1,CSGGQGLDTEAFF
TRBV14,CASSQVEGDPYEQYF
TRBV18,CASSPGASSGNTIYF
TRBV28,CVSSTGNTEAFF
TRBV4-3,CASSQGRGGTETNNSPLHF
TRBV5-4,CASSKIAGGPDTGELFF
TRBV27,CASKKTGGDGYTF
TRBV9,CASSSTPSGGAYEQYF
TRBV2,CASRGGQGHGYTF
TRBV27,CASSSLIGQHTDTQYF
TRBV6-1,CASSNSKSPLHF
TRBV7-9,CASSGQGGRETQYF
TRBV5-8,CASIRLVVYQETQYF
TRBV7-9,CASSFPREADEQFF
TRBV27,CASSLGLAGNYNEQFF
TRBV6-5,CASSYSNRGGQPQHF
TRBV5-8,CASSLGTNAAQYF
TRBV5-1,CASSLDGQARGTEAFF
TRBV14,CASSPTRGTGELFF
TRBV5-4,CASSLEFGNEQFF
TRBV7-9,CASSSGQSGTQYF
TRBV6-5,CASSYSYSTFEAFF
TRBV27,CASSLIDSTLETQYF
TRBV6-5,CASSQTSPYEQYF
TRBV4-1,CASSHVGRDRNQPQHF
TRBV4-3,CASSQGRDRGHYGYTF
TRBV27,CASSPTLSSYNEQFF
TRBV14,CASSQGTGGNQPQHF
TRBV7-6,CASRPRWGDRTEWGTDTQYF
TRBV7-8,CASSLNGDSPLHF
TRBV2,CASNVYQGARGDGYTF
TRBV30,CAWNTGIRNTIYF
TRBV30,CAWSVNRGQAQYF
TRBV7-9,CASSLIGLGYEQYF
TRBV5-1,CASSRTSDSGNTIYF
TRBV21-1,CASRSLASSYNEQFF
TRBV7-2,CASSSGPPGGRYEQYF
TRBV7-2,CALQTKGKAFF
TRBV30,CAWSSGQGFFDTEAFF
TRBV6-6,CASSYSAGQGGTEAFF
TRBV4-2,CASSQYKPGLADTGELFF
TRBV7-6,CASSPLGYEQYF
TRBV7-9,CASRKDRSAEKLFF
TRBV7-8,CASSLDFRYRGISEKLFF
TRBV11-1,CASSPQGNEQFF
TRBV11-3,CASSRPGYRADGQPQHF
TRBV10-2,CASSEWPRDQPQHF
TRBV6-1,CASSETGTGQPQHF
TRBV2,CASSQTSGGTDTQYF
TRBV7-6,CASSPSTEGGYTEAFF
TRBV7-9,CASSLVSGGEQFF
TRBV15,CATSREQGDSSSYNSPLHF
TRBV28,CASSWRGDTEAFF
TRBV9,CASSVSGAEGYTF